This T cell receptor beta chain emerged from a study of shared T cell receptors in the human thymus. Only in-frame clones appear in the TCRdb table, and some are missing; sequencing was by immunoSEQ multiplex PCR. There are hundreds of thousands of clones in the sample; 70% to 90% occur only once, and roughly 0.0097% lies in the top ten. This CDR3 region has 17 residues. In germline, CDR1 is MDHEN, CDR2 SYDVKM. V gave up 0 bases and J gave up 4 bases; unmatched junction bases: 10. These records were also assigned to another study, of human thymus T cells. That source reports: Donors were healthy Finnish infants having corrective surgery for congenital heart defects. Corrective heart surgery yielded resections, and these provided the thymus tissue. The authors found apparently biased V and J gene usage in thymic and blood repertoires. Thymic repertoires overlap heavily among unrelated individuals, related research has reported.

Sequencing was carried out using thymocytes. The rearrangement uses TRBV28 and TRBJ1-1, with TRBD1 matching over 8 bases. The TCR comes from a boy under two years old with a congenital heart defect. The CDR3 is CASSLCKDREYLTEAFF. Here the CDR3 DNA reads TGTGCCAGCAGTTTATGCAAGGACAGGGAGTATCTCACTGAAGCTTTCTTT.